The 13 T cell receptor beta chains below were found in one sample sequenced in a study of cytomegalovirus exposure and HLA in healthy donors. With 60 Vbeta and 13 Jbeta primers, the PCR was carried out. Using immunoSEQ multiplex PCR, the repertoire was profiled, and TCRdb retains in-frame clones only, with some absent. The sample has 60,000 to 90,000 clones. Material: PBMCs. Source of these receptors: a woman aged 40-49 years in good health and CMV-seropositive.

The V call is TRBV5-4, the J call TRBJ1-6; possibly TRBD1 for D (6 bases). Germline V gene lookup returns CDR1 SGHNT and CDR2 YYREEE (reference sequence). The CDR3 extends over 14 amino acids. V was cut by 4 bases and J by 9 bases, with 14 bases left in between. The CDR3 here is CASSPTNRASPLHF. CDR3 coding DNA: TGTGCCAGCAGCCCAACTAACAGGGCTTCACCCCTCCACTTT.

Remarks on this clone: Germline and junction disagree at one end, which may indicate a read error. V usage is TRBV5-4 and J usage is TRBJ2-5, with D uncertain. In germline, CDR1 is SGHNT, CDR2 YYREEE (reference sequence). The CDR3 has 14 residues. CDR3 sequence: CASSLGQLQETQYF. The CDR3, as DNA: TGTGCCAGCAGCTTGGGGCAGCTCCAAGAGACTCAGTACTTC.

The chain combines TRBV6-6 with TRBJ1-4, with TRBD1 matching 8 bases. The CDR3 spans 13 residues. J gave up 5 bases and V 10 bases, and 6 bases lay outside the gene matches. The germline V gene has CDR1 MNHNY and CDR2 SVGAGI (reference sequence). For the CDR3, the DNA is TGTGCCATCCGGGACAGGCAAAATGAAAAACTGTTTTTT. Protein sequence: CAIRDRQNEKLFF.

The V call is TRBV5-1, the J call TRBJ2-1; D call uncertain. The V end was cut by 1 base, the J end by 5 bases, with 4 bases between. This CDR3 has 12 amino acids. The germline CDR1 and CDR2 sequences are SGHRS and YFSETQ. The CDR3 nucleotides are TGCGCCAGCAGCTTGACGGACAATGAGCAGTTCTTC. Amino acid sequence: CASSLTDNEQFF.

V gene TRBV5-4 combines with J gene TRBJ1-1; 10 bases line up with TRBD1. Trimming removed 5 bases from V and 4 bases from J; junction bases left unmatched: 8. Germline assignment: CDR1 SGHNT and CDR2 YYREEE (reference sequence). The CDR3 spans 15 residues. Here the CDR3 DNA reads TGTGCCAGCAGTTTCCCCCGGACAGGGGGCACTGAAGCTTTCTTT. This translates into CASSFPRTGGTEAFF.

V gene TRBV30 combines with J gene TRBJ2-5, with 9 positions matching TRBD2. Germline lookup yields CDR1 GTSNPN and CDR2 SVGIG (reference sequence). V gave up 2 bases and J gave up 2 bases; unmatched junction bases: 6. The CDR3 contains 15 residues. CDR3 coding DNA: TGTGCCTGGAGTAGGTCTAGCGGGATACAAGAGACCCAGTACTTC. As protein: CAWSRSSGIQETQYF. The full variable domain, completed using reference TRBV30 and TRBJ2-5, is SQTIHQWPATLVQPVGSPLSLECTVEGTSNPNLYWYRQAAGRGLQLLFYSVGIGQISSEVPQNLSASRPQDRQFILSSKKLLLSDSGFYLCAWSRSSGIQETQYFGPGTRLLVL.

The chain links TRBV6-4 to TRBJ2-2; TRBD1 agrees at 8 bases. The V and J ends lost 5 bases and 4 bases, in that order; junction bases with no gene match: 3. This CDR3 is 14 amino acids long. CDR1 is MRHNA and CDR2 is SNTAGT in the germline V gene. CDR3 coding DNA: TGTGCCAGCAGTCCCGACAGGGGCACCGGGGAGCTGTTTTTT. Protein sequence: CASSPDRGTGELFF.

The chain is built from TRBV19 and TRBJ1-6; possible D gene TRBD1, 5 bases. Per germline, CDR1 LNHDA and CDR2 SQIVND (reference sequence). The CDR3 length is 15 residues. Trimming removed 3 bases at V and 7 bases at J, with 13 bases between. This CDR3 is CASSIGPGGNSPLHF. In nucleotides, the CDR3 is TGTGCCAGTAGTATCGGACCGGGGGGGAATTCACCCCTCCACTTT.

The rearrangement uses TRBV9 and TRBJ2-7; TRBD2 matches 12 bases. The length of the CDR3 is 14 residues. In germline, CDR1 is SGDLS, CDR2 YYNGEE. Unmatched junction bases numbered 1, after V lost 3 bases and J lost 3 bases. The CDR3 region has the DNA TGTGCCAGCAGCGAGGGACTAGCGGGCTACGAGCAGTACTTC. It encodes CASSEGLAGYEQYF.

As regards this clone: An end of the junction differs from the germline gene, which may be a read error. CDR3 protein: CASSPGLGLYGQYF. The CDR3 DNA reads as TGTGCCAGCAGCCCCGGACTGGGACTCTACGGGCAGTACTTC. The chain employs TRBV13 and TRBJ2-7; possible D gene TRBD2, 6 bases. The CDR3 has 14 amino acids. Per the germline V gene, CDR1 is PRHDT and CDR2 is FYEKMQ (reference sequence).

J is TRBJ1-1 and V is TRBV9; 8 positions match TRBD1. V was clipped by 3 bases and J by 1 base; unmatched bases: 5. The germline V gene encodes CDR1 SGDLS and CDR2 YYNGEE. The CDR3 is made up of 15 amino acids. CDR3 sequence (DNA): TGTGCCAGCAGCGCTTCCGACAGGGGGAACACTGAAGCTTTCTTT. Translated, it gives CASSASDRGNTEAFF.

This sequence joins TRBV29-1 and TRBJ1-1; D may be TRBD1 (5 bases). The V gene's germline CDR1 is SQVTM and CDR2 ANQGSEA. The CDR3 extends over 12 amino acids. V was pared by 3 bases and J by 2 bases, with 7 bases between. The CDR3 here is CSVEGGNTEAFF. The CDR3 region has the DNA TGCAGCGTTGAGGGGGGTAACACTGAAGCTTTCTTT. Full variable domain (remainder filled in from reference TRBV29-1 and TRBJ1-1): SAVISQKPSRDICQRGTSLTIQCQVDSQVTMMFWYRQQPGQSLTLIATANQGSEATYESGFVIDKFPISRPNLTFSTLTVSNMSPEDSSIYLCSVEGGNTEAFFGQGTRLTVV.

The chain combines TRBV7-2 with TRBJ2-3, with TRBD2 identical over 9 bases. The germline gives CDR1 SGHTA, CDR2 FQGNSA. The J segment lost 5 bases and the V segment lost 4 bases, leaving 7 bases of the junction unmatched. The CDR3 runs to 15 residues. Here the CDR3 DNA reads TGTGCCAGCAGCTCCATAGCGGGGGTCGGAGATACGCAGTATTTT. It codes for CASSSIAGVGDTQYF.